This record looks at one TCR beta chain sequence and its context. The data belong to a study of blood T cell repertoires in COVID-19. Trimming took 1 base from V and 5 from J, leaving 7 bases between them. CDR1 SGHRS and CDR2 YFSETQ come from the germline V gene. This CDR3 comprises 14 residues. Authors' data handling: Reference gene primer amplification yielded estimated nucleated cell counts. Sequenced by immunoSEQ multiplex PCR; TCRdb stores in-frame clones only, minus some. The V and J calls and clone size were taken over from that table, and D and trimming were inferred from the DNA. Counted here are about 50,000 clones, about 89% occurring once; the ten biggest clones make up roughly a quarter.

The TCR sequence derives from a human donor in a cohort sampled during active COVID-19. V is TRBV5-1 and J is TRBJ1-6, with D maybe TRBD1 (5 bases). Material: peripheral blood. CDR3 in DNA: TGCGCCAGCAGCTTGCGGGGGGATAATTCACCCCTCCACTTT. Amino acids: CASSLRGDNSPLHF.